The sequence of this TCR beta chain was determined in a study of blood T cell repertoires in COVID-19 (dated by TCRdb to 2018 to 2021). Study-level background: Samples from collaborators originated in the United States, Italy and Spain and spanned both the acute and convalescent phases of COVID-19. The prospective study material was composed of cDNA or gDNA derived from T cells, B-cell-depleted T cells, or PBMCs. Subjects who had been exposed to COVID-19, were actively infected with it, or had recovered from it provided the deeply sampled blood TCRbeta repertoires that made up the dataset. The repertoires were made available in a free public database intended to serve as a resource for research on the immune response to SARS-CoV-2. Samples came from the ongoing ImmuneRACE study (first 160 participants) plus 1,254 subjects from 6 global collaborators. Nearly every sample came with metadata listing a de-identified subject ID, COVID-19 status, age in years and sex. Where available, HLA class I and class II types were obtained from metadata supplied by the sample provider rather than from assay-based typing.

What the work shows at the level of the full study, not this receptor alone: The quantity of clinical and demographic metadata differed by source and by participant and was supplied without curation.

TCRbeta CDR3 regions were amplified from genomic DNA by means of the immunoSEQ Assay, a bias-controlled multiplex PCR. The source study handled its data this way. The number of nucleated cells in each sample was estimated by amplification of reference gene primers within the assay. Sequence reads were collapsed and filtered to measure the absolute abundance of every unique TCRbeta CDR3 rearrangement. For each sample, productive Simpson clonality was calculated as the square root of Simpson's diversity index across productive rearrangements. Imported from immuneACCESS, the table was reduced by TCRdb to in-frame sequences with V and J called. These copies leave out some clones; in studies compared against another copy, an unresolved V gene accounts for under half, and the cause of the remainder is not known. That table gives V, J and clone size, and the DNA gave D and trimming. The sample data list roughly 140,000 clones, and roughly 84% of these were observed just once. Roughly two fifths of the sample comes from the top ten.

Collaborating institutions collected whole blood in K2EDTA tubes following their own protocols. For TCRbeta analysis, collaborator samples were shipped as frozen whole blood, as isolated PBMCs, or as DNA extracted from either sample type. The germline V gene specifies MNHEY as CDR1 and SVGEGT as CDR2. Trimming accounts for 6 bases at V and 11 bases at J, while the number of junction bases matched to no gene is 14. There are 14 amino acids in the CDR3, from cysteine to phenylalanine inclusive. The CDR3 DNA has 42 bases and is translated from base 1. To note about this clone: The specificity of this receptor is unknown. One base away there is no much larger clone; base qualities are not given.

Sequencing was performed on peripheral blood. The V and J genes are TRBV6-2 or TRBV6-3 and TRBJ1-2; 8 central nucleotides agree with TRBD1. This receptor was identified in a human donor in a cohort sampled during active COVID-19. CDR3 reads: CASRPPGQGRLYTF. The bases are TGTGCCAGCAGACCTCCTGGACAGGGACGGCTGTACACCTTC.